This T cell receptor (beta chain) was obtained from a study of T cells in Graves' hyperthyroidism and ophthalmopathy. Using RNA transcripts as the source, TCR beta CDR3 regions were amplified. First-round RT-PCR targeting the TCR CDR3 was performed with the HTBI primer set. Each CDR3 protein is one row after TCRdb ran MiXCR on the multiplex PCR reads. The table lists fewer than 650,000 distinct CDR3 sequences, 14% of them singletons. V trimming: 6 bases; J trimming: 5 bases; junction bases outside the gene matches: 6. Germline V gene sequence: CDR1 SNHLY, CDR2 FYNNEI. The CDR3 runs 13 residues. Patients showing uncontrolled infection, other autoimmune disease, pregnancy or lactation were ineligible. Clinical symptoms, serum thyroxine, TRAb, thyroid ultrasound and orbital computed tomography established diagnosis. This clonotype was detected many times.

The chain couples TRBV2 to TRBJ2-5; 7 nucleotides match TRBD2. The origin of this receptor is a woman aged 40-49 years with Graves' hyperthyroidism. Sequenced sample: blood. The DNA for the CDR3 is TGTGCCAGCAGGTTGGGCGGGAGTGAGACCCAGTACTTC. Translation: CASRLGGSETQYF.